This T cell receptor beta chain was identified in a study of blood T cells in healthy people across ages (dated by TCRdb to the mid-2010s). Background on the whole study: In model experiments, template switching captured about one uniquely barcoded TCR beta cDNA molecule for every two T cells. Age-related changes in TCR beta repertoire diversity were measured in the study by deep sequencing normalized with unique cDNA molecular identifiers. Four age groups were formed from the donors: young (average about 16 years), middle-aged (roughly 38), aged (under 70) and long-lived (82). To avoid experimental bias, donors of different ages were randomly spread across the sequencing lanes. Two additional independent replicas of 1 million unique cDNA reads from the same blood draw were analyzed for two donors (one aged 18 to 29 and one aged 80 or older). Beyond this particular receptor, the publication reports: Bulk unsorted PBMC profiling prevented conclusive comparison of naive and antigen-experienced compartments. There was a strong correlation between observed TCR beta diversity and the percentage of naive T cells measured by flow cytometry. Observed TCR beta diversity per million T cells fell roughly linearly with age, and a significant reduction was already apparent by age about 36. Estimates of total diversity from one million sequenced T cells were regarded as lower bounds and underestimates. Compared with the aged group, more naive CD4+ T cells, fewer expanded clones and increased TCR diversity were shown by the long-lived group, suggesting age selection. Because donor CMV infection status was unknown, age-related changes in expanded clonotypes were potentially confounded.

Library prep was done by 5' RACE. Instrument used: Illumina HiSeq 2500. A second PCR of roughly 6 to 11 cycles was performed with a sample-barcoded 5' primer and a J-beta primer mix. A template-switch 5' adaptor carrying 12 random nucleotides introduced a unique molecular identifier onto each TCR beta cDNA molecule. Each sample yielded at least 2.5 million CDR3-containing paired-end reads. First-strand cDNA synthesis was performed from all RNA using the Mint cDNA synthesis kit, with priming by a TRBC-specific oligonucleotide. Following uracil-DNA glycosylase treatment, a first 18-cycle PCR with universal primers M1SS and BC2_uni_R was performed on all cDNA. The authors' pipeline ran thus. Normalization of each sample was performed by random selection of 1 million high-quality reads, each carrying a distinct molecular identifier. Instead of being binned into consensus sequences, reads with shared molecular identifiers were discarded. MiTCR, set to a Q25 quality threshold and the strictest error-elimination algorithm, was used for CDR3 identification, clonotype clustering and error correction. Lower-bound total TCR beta diversity was estimated with a nonparametric unseen species model using Euler transformation. In TCRdb, the public reads were trimmed at Q25 with fastp and aligned with MiXCR, with productive beta chains retained. When rows share a CDR3 protein, they turn into one entry using the most common DNA and genes. The V and J calls and clone size are TCRdb's, not the authors'. In this sample the table shows more than 650,000 distinct CDR3 sequences, less than 70% of which occur a single time. Of the sample, around 41% is held by the ten largest clones.

The 39 donors, aged about 6 to 100 years, were systemically healthy Caucasian individuals from Russia. Each donor gave approximately 9.4 milliliters of peripheral blood, drawn into EDTA-treated Vacutainer tubes. Ficoll-Paque density-gradient centrifugation was used to isolate PBMCs, with at least 6.5 million per sample. Total RNA, at least 6 micrograms per sample, was extracted from PBMCs with Trizol reagent. For every donor, an aliquot of PBMCs went through flow cytometry to measure the percentages of naive CD45RAhigh/CD27high T cells. The V end loses 3 bases and the J end loses 2 bases, and a stretch of 12 bases separates them. From the cysteine through the phenylalanine, the CDR3 covers 16 amino acids. The CDR3 DNA has 48 bases and is translated from base 1. Taken from the germline V gene, the CDR1 and CDR2 loops are SGDLS and YYNGEE. Details on this clonotype: The antigen it binds to is not known. No base quality values were provided; no much bigger clone lies one nucleotide off.

The sequence was collected from a man of 80 years or more in good health. The rearrangement combines TRBV9 with TRBJ2-6; the D gene is not confidently resolved. The source material was blood. CDR3 protein: CASSESENAGANVLTF. The DNA sequence follows: TGTGCCAGCAGCGAGAGCGAGAATGCTGGGGCCAACGTCCTGACTTTC.